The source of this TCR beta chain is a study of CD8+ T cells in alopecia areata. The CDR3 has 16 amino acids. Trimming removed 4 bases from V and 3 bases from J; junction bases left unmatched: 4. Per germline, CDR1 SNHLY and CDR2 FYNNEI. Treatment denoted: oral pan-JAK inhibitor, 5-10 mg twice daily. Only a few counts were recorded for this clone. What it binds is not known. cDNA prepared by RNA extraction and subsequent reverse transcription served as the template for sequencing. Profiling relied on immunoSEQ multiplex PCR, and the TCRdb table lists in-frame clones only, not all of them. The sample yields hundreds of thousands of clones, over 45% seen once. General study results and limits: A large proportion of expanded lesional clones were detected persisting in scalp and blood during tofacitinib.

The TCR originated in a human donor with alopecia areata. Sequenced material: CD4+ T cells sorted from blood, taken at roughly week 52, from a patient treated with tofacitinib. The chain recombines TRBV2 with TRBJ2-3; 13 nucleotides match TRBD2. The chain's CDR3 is CASSGQLAGGTDTQYF. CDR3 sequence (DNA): TGTGCCAGCAGTGGACAACTAGCGGGGGGGACAGATACGCAGTATTTT.